What follows are 14 T cell receptor beta chains derived from one specimen sequenced in a study of blood T cells in healthy people across ages. Primers used in a second PCR of roughly 6 to 12 cycles were a sample-barcoded 5' primer and a J-beta primer mix. MiXCR, applied by TCRdb to the 5' RACE reads, yields one record per CDR3 protein. Of fewer than 650,000 distinct CDR3 sequences listed, about 25% were seen once; the top ten hold about 3.9%. These data also featured in a second study, about T cells of mothers and their children.

Source material: blood. These receptors all come from a boy between 2 and 15 years old in good health.

This clonotype was observed a handful of times. The chain uses TRBV6-8 and TRBJ2-4; 8 bases match TRBD1. Germline trimming cut 5 bases from V and 2 bases from J; bases unmatched to any gene: 14. CDR3 length: 18 amino acids. Per germline, CDR1 MNHGY and CDR2 SAAAGT. This CDR3 is CASSKDRESRGSKNIQYF. The DNA of the CDR3 is TGTGCCAGCAGTAAGGACAGGGAATCCCGGGGGTCCAAAAACATTCAGTACTTC.

This clonotype was seen only a few times. The junction shows a germline mismatch at one end, possibly a read error. J is TRBJ2-3 and V is TRBV9, with TRBD2 as a possible D gene (6 bases). CDR1 SGDLS and CDR2 YYNGEE come from the germline V gene. The CDR3 loop spans 14 amino acids. The CDR3 reads CASSLRGAADTRYF. CDR3 DNA: TGTGCCAGCAGCCTCCGCGGGGCGGCAGATACGCGGTATTTT.

This clonotype was seen a few times. The CDR3 protein is CSASRGTVRGYTF. Here the CDR3 DNA reads TGCAGTGCTAGCAGGGGGACAGTGCGGGGCTACACCTTC. The chain has TRBV20-1 and TRBJ1-2; 7 bases are a match to TRBD1. The V gene's germline CDR1 is DFQATT and CDR2 SNEGSKA (reference sequence). V lost 3 bases and J lost 8; bases outside the gene matches: 9. The CDR3 spans 13 residues.

V is TRBV20-1 and J is TRBJ2-5; no clear D gene. Germline V gives CDR1 DFQATT, CDR2 SNEGSKA (reference sequence). The CDR3 is 13 amino acids. Trimming shortened V by 4 bases and J by 4 bases, and 13 bases separated the two germline ends. CDR3 bases: TGCAGTGCTACGGTTCTTTTAGGAGAGACCCAGTACTTC. As protein: CSATVLLGETQYF.

The rearrangement joins TRBV30 to TRBJ2-7, with 11 bases aligning to TRBD2. The J call may be wrong; the DNA end is better matched by TRBJ2-1. CDR1 is GTSNPN, CDR2 SVGIG, per germline (reference sequence). This CDR3 has 15 residues. For the CDR3, the DNA is TGTGCCTGGAACCTTCTAGCGGGAGGAAACAATGAGCAGTTCTTC. It is translated as CAWNLLAGGNNEQFF.

The chain is built from TRBV15 and TRBJ2-5, with a possible D match to TRBD1 (6 bases). With the DNA end fitting TRBJ2-7 better, the J assignment may be wrong. This CDR3 spans 15 amino acids. CDR1 is LNHNV, CDR2 YYDKDF, per germline (reference sequence). This CDR3 is CATSRGRQEDYEQYF. The CDR3, as DNA: TGTGCCACCAGCAGAGGACGACAGGAGGATTACGAGCAGTACTTC.

The chain has TRBV6-2 or TRBV6-3 and TRBJ1-3; D remains ambiguous. V lost 6 bases to trimming and J lost 0 bases, with 6 bases between them. This CDR3 spans 13 amino acids. Germline CDR1 and CDR2: MNHEY and SVGEGT. This CDR3 is CASRIYSGNTIYF. The CDR3 DNA follows: TGTGCCAGCAGGATCTACTCTGGAAACACCATATATTTT.

This clonotype was observed a few times. This likely traces to a read error, being one base from a far larger clone. This rearrangement joins TRBV24-1 to TRBJ1-2; D is undetermined. This CDR3 comprises 11 residues. Germline CDR1 KGHDR, CDR2 SFDVKD. V was pared by 3 bases and J by 2 bases, with 0 bases between. The CDR3 is CATSDNYGYTF. Written as DNA, the CDR3 is TGTGCCACCAGTGATAACTATGGCTACACCTTC.

The chain joins TRBV24-1 to TRBJ2-2; possibly TRBD1 for D (5 bases). The germline V gene has CDR1 KGHDR and CDR2 SFDVKD. The CDR3 covers 15 residues. The V and J ends lost 4 bases and 5 bases respectively, with 13 bases between them. The CDR3 bases are TGTGCCACCAGTGAAGGGGCAGTTGGGACCGGGGAGCTGTTTTTT. This translates into CATSEGAVGTGELFF.

This clonotype was recorded a few times. A read error may account for a junction end that differs from germline. The chain is built from TRBV15 and TRBJ2-7; no clear D gene. The germline V gene has CDR1 LNHNV and CDR2 YYDKDF (reference sequence). CDR3 length equals 15 residues. Here the CDR3 DNA reads TGCGCCACCAGCAGAGATCGTGGGAAGAACTACGAGCAGTACTTC. It is translated as CATSRDRGKNYEQYF.

This clonotype was seen a handful of times. The J gene is TRBJ2-3, the V gene TRBV7-9, with 14 bases aligning to TRBD2. The CDR3 covers 16 residues. Losses at the gene ends were 5 bases for V and 7 bases for J; bases not matched to a gene: 8. Germline V gene lookup returns CDR1 SEHNR and CDR2 FQNEAQ (reference sequence). CDR3 sequence: CASSPRTSGRLNTQYF. As DNA, the CDR3 is TGTGCCAGCAGCCCGCGGACTAGCGGGAGGTTGAATACGCAGTATTTT.

This clonotype was counted only a few times. The chain uses TRBV6-5 and TRBJ2-1, with D possibly matching TRBD1 (5 bases). The germline gives CDR1 MNHEY, CDR2 SVGAGI. There are 15 residues in the CDR3. Trimming stripped 6 bases from V and 2 bases from J, with 14 bases between. Written as DNA, the CDR3 is TGTGCCAGCAGCCGGGCAGGGTGGGCCTACAATGAGCAGTTCTTC. The encoded protein is CASSRAGWAYNEQFF.

The J gene is TRBJ1-2, the V gene TRBV20-1, with 7 nucleotides matching TRBD1. Per germline, CDR1 DFQATT and CDR2 SNEGSKA (reference sequence). J was trimmed by 1 base and V by 4 bases; bases with no gene match: 6. The CDR3 is made up of 14 amino acids. The CDR3 sequence is CSAKRDSRNYGYTF. CDR3 DNA sequence: TGCAGTGCTAAGCGGGACAGCCGTAACTATGGCTACACCTTC.

V gene TRBV9 combines with J gene TRBJ2-3; 7 bases map to TRBD2. Germline CDR1 is SGDLS and CDR2 is YYNGEE. The CDR3 loop spans 18 amino acids. The ends lost 4 bases at V and 3 bases at J; junction bases unmatched: 17. The chain's CDR3 is CASSPPGVTSPATDTQYF. For the CDR3, the DNA is TGTGCCAGCAGCCCCCCCGGGGTGACTAGCCCCGCGACAGATACGCAGTATTTT.